Listed below are T cell receptor beta chains from one sample, sequenced in a study of cytomegalovirus exposure and HLA in healthy donors. The method was immunoSEQ multiplex PCR; TCRdb's version includes in-frame clones alone and lacks a portion of them. Of fewer than 250,000 clones listed, roughly 83% are singletons. The sample consisted of PBMCs. These receptor sequences come from a woman aged 50 to 60 in good health and CMV-seronegative. The CDR3 runs from the conserved cysteine through the conserved F or W. The order of the fields is J gene, D gene, clone size, V gene, CDR3 protein, CDR3 DNA. The D gene is left open where the match is weak. Size is omitted from some rows. Given values are once, few, many or a class for expanded clones.

>TRBJ2-2|.|few|TRBV5-1
CASSLPILAGVNTGELFF
TGCGCCAGCAGCTTACCCATTCTGGCAGGGGTGAACACCGGGGAGCTGTTTTTT
>TRBJ2-7|.|.|TRBV4-1
CASSQGAEQYF
TGCGCCAGCAGCCAAGGGGCCGAGCAGTACTTC
>TRBJ1-1|TRBD1|once|TRBV28
CASRDTANRGGTEAFF
TGTGCCAGCCGAGACACCGCGAACAGGGGGGGCACTGAAGCTTTCTTT
>TRBJ2-7|TRBD1|.|TRBV7-2
CASSIWTGAYEQYF
TGTGCCAGCAGCATATGGACAGGGGCCTACGAGCAGTACTTC
>TRBJ1-2|.|.|TRBV11-2
CASSPLQSYGYTF
TGTGCCAGCAGCCCCCTACAGTCCTATGGCTACACCTTC
>TRBJ2-1|TRBD2|.|TRBV6-1
CASSESGGAYNEQFF
TGTGCCAGCAGTGAGAGCGGGGGGGCCTACAATGAGCAGTTCTTC
>TRBJ1-2|TRBD1|.|TRBV27
CASTSLPLGTGDGYTF
TGTGCCAGCACTTCCTTACCACTCGGGACAGGGGATGGCTACACCTTC
>TRBJ2-2|TRBD1|few|TRBV10-3
CATGQGAGGELFF
TGTGCCACAGGACAGGGGGCAGGCGGGGAGCTGTTTTTT
>TRBJ1-3|.|.|TRBV7-2
CASSFKSGAGERNTIYF
TGTGCCAGCAGCTTCAAAAGTGGGGCAGGGGAAAGAAACACCATATATTTT
>TRBJ2-7|TRBD1|.|TRBV5-4
CASSPVGGQGLYEQYF
TGTGCCAGCAGCCCGGTGGGGGGACAGGGGCTCTACGAGCAGTACTTC
>TRBJ2-1|.|.|TRBV2
CASQEVISSYNEQFF
TGTGCCAGTCAAGAAGTTATTAGCTCCTACAATGAGCAGTTCTTC
>TRBJ2-5|.|.|TRBV4-2
CASSRRGPGETQYF
TGTGCCAGCAGCCGCCGAGGGCCCGGAGAGACCCAGTACTTC
>TRBJ2-7|.|.|TRBV29-1
CSVGRGPYEQYF
TGCAGCGTTGGAAGGGGTCCCTACGAGCAGTACTTC
>TRBJ1-2|.|few|TRBV2
CAISDLGYYGYTF
TGTGCCATTTCGGACTTGGGGTACTATGGCTACACCTTC
>TRBJ2-2|.|once|TRBV2
CASSEVGGANTGELFF
TGTGCCAGCAGTGAAGTCGGCGGAGCGAACACCGGGGAGCTGTTTTTT
>TRBJ1-6|.|.|TRBV5-4
CASSFEREHAPLHF
TGTGCCAGCAGCTTCGAACGGGAGCATGCACCCCTCCACTTT
>TRBJ2-2|.|few|TRBV6-1
CASSEGGRPGELFF
TGTGCCAGCAGTGAAGGGGGGCGACCCGGGGAGCTGTTTTTT
>TRBJ1-2|TRBD1|.|TRBV7-9
CASSETPADRALGYGYTF
TGTGCCAGCAGCGAAACCCCCGCAGACAGGGCGCTAGGCTATGGCTACACCTTC
>TRBJ1-4|.|.|TRBV7-2
CASSRTPFSTNEKLFF
TGTGCCAGCAGCCGGACACCATTTTCAACTAATGAAAAACTGTTTTTT
>TRBJ2-7|TRBD1|few|TRBV9
CASSVGGQPYEQYF
TGTGCCAGCAGCGTAGGGGGACAGCCCTACGAGCAGTACTTC
>TRBJ1-4|.|.|TRBV28
CASSLGEDEKLFF
TGTGCCAGCAGTTTGGGGGAGGATGAAAAACTGTTTTTT
>TRBJ2-2|.|.|TRBV4-3
CASSQEPGSIGTGELFF
TGCGCCAGCAGCCAGGAACCAGGGTCGATAGGCACCGGGGAGCTGTTTTTT
>TRBJ2-3|TRBD2|.|TRBV7-9
CASSQEGGRDTQYF
TGTGCCAGCAGTCAGGAGGGAGGGCGGGATACGCAGTATTTT
>TRBJ1-6|.|.|TRBV6-1
CASSEARGRGSPLHF
TGTGCCAGCAGTGAAGCGCGAGGTCGCGGATCACCCCTCCACTTT
>TRBJ1-4|TRBD1|.|TRBV7-6
CASSPSPLDRVKLNEKLFF
TGTGCCAGCAGCCCCAGCCCCCTCGACAGGGTTAAACTTAACGAAAAACTGTTTTTT